What follows are 16 T cell receptor beta chains derived from one specimen sequenced in a study of T cell responses to AZD1222 COVID-19 vaccine (dated by TCRdb to 2020 to 2022). The sample's time point label, decoded: baseline before first vaccination. The treatment or condition label, as the study defines it: meningococcal conjugate vaccine given as trial control. The protocol used for the library was the immunoSEQ multiplex PCR assay. TCRdb limited this immuneACCESS table to in-frame rearrangements with V and J called. A share of clones is missing; checked studies link under half to unresolved V genes, and the rest is unexplained. The sample table holds about 220,000 clones, of which roughly 91% were seen once. 1% of the sample rests with the top ten. This material consisted of peripheral blood, taken on day 0 of MenACWY control vaccination. The receptors come from an adult in good health.

The gene calls are TRBV30 and TRBJ2-7, with 7 bases identical to TRBD1. Trimming removed 4 bases from V and 3 bases from J; junction bases left unmatched: 15. This CDR3 spans 16 amino acids. Germline CDR1 is GTSNPN and CDR2 is SVGIG (reference sequence). CDR3 nucleotides: TGTGCCTGGATCCCCACTCGGACAGGAGCAATCTACGAGCAGTACTTC. Its translation is CAWIPTRTGAIYEQYF.

V and J are TRBV20-1 and TRBJ2-5, with D unresolved. The CDR3 has 11 residues. Between the trimmed V and J ends, which lost 4 bases and 5 bases, there was a span of 8 bases. Germline V lookup: CDR1 DFQATT, CDR2 SNEGSKA (reference sequence). DNA of the CDR3: TGCAGTGCTAACCCCGGGGAGACCCAGTACTTC. It codes for CSANPGETQYF.

The genes are TRBV28 and TRBJ1-1; D may be TRBD1 (6 bases). CDR3 size: 15 residues. With 7 bases removed from V and 1 base from J, the gap between germline ends came to 16 bases. Germline-derived CDR1 and CDR2 are MDHEN and SYDVKM. The CDR3 DNA is TGTGCCAGCAACAACATTTTCAGGGGGAACACTGAAGCTTTCTTT. Encoded protein: CASNNIFRGNTEAFF.

The chain recombines TRBV6-5 with TRBJ1-3; no definite D call. This CDR3 comprises 15 residues. V lost 4 bases and J lost 0, with 10 bases in between. CDR1 is MNHEY, CDR2 SVGAGI, per germline. The CDR3 loop reads CASSSSAASGNTIYF. The CDR3 nucleotides are TGTGCCAGCAGTTCCTCGGCAGCCTCTGGAAACACCATATATTTT.

This rearrangement joins TRBV7-2 to TRBJ1-2; D gene uncertain. The V gene lost 5 bases and the J gene lost 4 bases, with 11 bases spanning the gap. CDR3 size: 13 residues. Per the germline V gene, CDR1 is SGHTA and CDR2 is FQGNSA. In DNA, the CDR3 is TGTGCCAGCAGCCCGTTGGACGGCTATGGCTACACCTTC. It specifies CASSPLDGYGYTF.

The chain employs TRBV6-4 and TRBJ1-4; TRBD1 matches at 11 bases. The CDR3 covers 15 residues. Germline CDR1 and CDR2: MRHNA and SNTAGT. V lost 4 bases and J lost 5; bases outside the gene matches: 3. CDR3 in DNA: TGTGCCAGCAGTGCGGACAGGGGGCGAAATGAAAAACTGTTTTTT. Its translation is CASSADRGRNEKLFF.

This clone was picked up a small number of times. CDR3 nucleotides: TGTGCCAGCAGCCCCGGGGGTAACACAGATACGCAGTATTTT. As protein: CASSPGGNTDTQYF. V is TRBV6-2 or TRBV6-3 and J is TRBJ2-3; the D gene is possibly TRBD2 (6 bases). CDR1 and CDR2 (germline): MNHEY, SVGEGT. This CDR3 comprises 14 residues. The ends were cut back, 6 bases at V and 2 bases at J, with 12 bases in the middle.

The chain joins TRBV6-5 to TRBJ1-2; 7 nucleotides match TRBD1. J gave up 5 bases and V 6 bases, and 6 bases lay outside the gene matches. This CDR3 comprises 13 residues. Germline CDR1 and CDR2: MNHEY and SVGAGI. Here the CDR3 reads CASSKGQLYGYTF. CDR3 nucleotides: TGTGCCAGCAGCAAGGGACAGTTATATGGCTACACCTTC.

A single count supports this clone. This chain uses TRBV4-1 with TRBJ2-7; unclear D gene. This CDR3 is 17 amino acids long. Trimming pared 1 base from V and 6 bases from J, leaving 22 bases between. Germline V gives CDR1 MGHRA, CDR2 YSYEKL. The CDR3 DNA sequence: TGCGCCAGCAGCCAAGTAGATCTGGGATTTTTAAGAAGCGAGCAGTACTTC. Encoded protein: CASSQVDLGFLRSEQYF.

The rearrangement links TRBV6-2 or TRBV6-3 to TRBJ1-1, with D unclear. Per the germline V gene, CDR1 is MNHEY and CDR2 is SVGEGT. Trimming took off 2 bases at V and 3 bases at J, with 13 bases between the two ends. The CDR3 extends over 15 amino acids. This chain's CDR3 is CASSYRPPFDTEAFF. In nucleotides, the CDR3 is TGTGCCAGCAGTTACCGACCGCCTTTTGACACTGAAGCTTTCTTT.

The J gene is TRBJ1-4, the V gene TRBV5-6; D is ambiguous. The germline V gene has CDR1 SGHDT and CDR2 YYEEEE. The CDR3 covers 18 residues. The V gene lost 5 bases and the J gene lost 3 bases, with 23 bases spanning the gap. CDR3 DNA: TGTGCCAGCAGTGGACTTTCGCGGTCCGCTGAAGCTAATGAAAAACTGTTTTTT. Its translation is CASSGLSRSAEANEKLFF.

The chain recombines TRBV28 with TRBJ1-5, with 7 bases matching TRBD1. V was clipped by 5 bases and J by 2 bases; unmatched bases: 6. The CDR3 totals 15 residues. Germline CDR1 is MDHEN and CDR2 is SYDVKM. The CDR3 nucleotides are TGTGCCAGCAGTCTTACAGGGACAGGCAATCAGCCCCAGCATTTT. It translates to CASSLTGTGNQPQHF.

This chain connects TRBV29-1 to TRBJ2-7, with D uncertain. Trimming cost V 1 base and J 0 bases, with 7 bases left between them. This CDR3 is built from 13 residues. The V gene's germline CDR1 is SQVTM and CDR2 ANQGSEA. For the CDR3, the DNA is TGCAGCGTTGAAGGGTACGGCTCCTACGAGCAGTACTTC. It encodes CSVEGYGSYEQYF.

The J gene is TRBJ2-3, the V gene TRBV5-1, with 7 bases fitting TRBD2. The CDR3 contains 17 residues. Germline V lookup: CDR1 SGHRS, CDR2 YFSETQ. After removal of 1 base from V and 0 bases from J, the junction contained 8 bases not matched to a gene. In DNA form, the CDR3 reads TGCGCCAGCAGCTTGTCGGGGGGATTCTCTAGCACAGATACGCAGTATTTT. This encodes CASSLSGGFSSTDTQYF.

The CDR3 region is CASSLEGAKTQYF. Written as DNA, the CDR3 is TGTGCCAGCAGCTTGGAGGGGGCGAAGACCCAGTACTTC. The V call is TRBV5-4, the J call TRBJ2-5, with TRBD1 matching over 7 bases. CDR3 length: 13 amino acids. Trimming took 0 bases from V and 6 from J; bases not matched to a gene: 2. CDR1 is SGHNT, CDR2 YYREEE, per germline (reference sequence).

The gene calls are TRBV28 and TRBJ2-1; TRBD1 or TRBD2 may be the D gene (5 bases each). Trimming stripped 3 bases from V and 0 bases from J, with 9 bases between. Germline V CDR1 and CDR2: MDHEN, SYDVKM. There are 15 residues in the CDR3. Written as DNA, the CDR3 is TGTGCCAGCAGTTTGTCAGGGAGCTCCTACAATGAGCAGTTCTTC. This translates into CASSLSGSSYNEQFF.